Described below is a single T cell receptor beta chain sequence and its context. This sample was taken from a study of T cell changes during pregnancy in multiple sclerosis. Assay: immunoSEQ multiplex PCR; the TCRdb copy retains only in-frame clones and omits some. The sample includes 70,000 to 90,000 clones, about 90% of them seen just once. The CDR3 loop spans 15 amino acids. V gave up 5 bases and J gave up 8 bases; unmatched junction bases: 9. The V gene's germline CDR1 is SGHAT and CDR2 FQNNGV. The chain recombines TRBV11-2 with TRBJ2-1; TRBD2 matches at 10 bases. This TCR was recovered from a female donor in good health, serving as a control in a pregnancy study. Some clones in this sample may be carry-over from other donors' samples. The specimen comprised PBMCs, sampled in the first trimester of pregnancy. The CDR3 DNA sequence: TGTGCCAGCAGCCCGCCAGCGGGAGGGCCAGATGAGCAGTTCTTC. Protein sequence: CASSPPAGGPDEQFF.